A single T cell receptor (beta chain) is shown here with its context. Autoimmune disease history or systemic immunosuppression led to patient exclusion. This record belongs to a study of OX40 agonist ivuxolimab in advanced cancers. Sequencing was performed with immunoSEQ multiplex PCR; in TCRdb, only in-frame clones are kept and a portion is missing. The data hold over 65,000 clones, with about 80% observed a single time. This CDR3 is 15 amino acids long. V was clipped by 4 bases and J by 6 bases; unmatched bases: 8. The germline gives CDR1 SNHLY, CDR2 FYNNEI. The sequence was collected from an adult with an advanced solid tumor such as melanoma, head and neck, liver or kidney cancer. This chain uses TRBV2 with TRBJ2-1; the match to TRBD2 covers 8 bases. This material consisted of CD4+ or CD8+ T cells sorted from blood, taken in a trial of the OX40 agonist ivuxolimab. CDR3 region: CASSGRAAGGNEQFF. The DNA of the CDR3 is TGTGCCAGCAGTGGACGGGCCGCGGGGGGCAATGAGCAGTTCTTC.